This TCR beta chain was captured by sequencing in a study of human versus mouse CDR3 diversity and MHC coevolution. Data came from immunoSEQ multiplex PCR; TCRdb stores just in-frame clones and leaves some out. This sample yields 75,000 to 90,000 clones, of which about 94% are seen a single time; more than 1.1% belongs to the top ten. A note on this clone: Its antigen is not known.

Sorting isolated naive CD4 T cells lacking CD45RO and expressing CD62L. Germline V gene sequence: CDR1 MDHEN, CDR2 SYDVKM. V dropped 6 bases and J dropped 3; count of bases not matched to a gene: 13. The CDR3 is 16 amino acids. Points from the study as a whole: The lowest clonal inequality scores came from most of the three human donors. Human CDR3s averaged more deletions and insertions than mouse CDR3s.

Sequenced: naive CD4+ T cells from blood. Stated subset: CD45RO-negative CD62L-positive naive CD4 T cells. The receptor was isolated from a person aged 25-75 years in good health. V is TRBV28 and J is TRBJ2-7; TRBD1 matches at 8 bases. The chain's CDR3 is CASRKFVGQGNYEQYF. In DNA, the CDR3 is TGTGCCAGCAGGAAATTTGTTGGACAGGGCAACTACGAGCAGTACTTC.